The rows below give T cell receptor beta chains drawn from one sample of a study of CD8 T cells in Susac syndrome. One entry per CDR3 protein results from TCRdb running MiXCR on the immunoSEQ multiplex PCR reads. Here the sample spans some 160,000 distinct CDR3 sequences, nearly 97% being singletons. Sequencing input: CD4+ T cells from PBMCs. The source is a human donor with Susac syndrome. The CDR3 runs from the conserved cysteine through the conserved F or W. A D gene is named only where the DNA matches it firmly. For some rows the clone size is stated as once, few or many, or as a class when expanded; others skip it.

12,TRBD2,TRBV2,.,TRBJ2-5,CASRVGGETQYF,TGTGCCAGCAGAGTGGGGGGGGAGACCCAGTACTTC
14,.,TRBV18,.,TRBJ2-5,CASSPPAGRETQYF,TGTGCCAGCTCACCACCGGCAGGGAGGGAGACCCAGTACTTC
12,.,TRBV7-2,.,TRBJ2-3,CASSLEAYTQYF,TGTGCCAGCAGCTTAGAGGCCTATACGCAGTATTTT
15,.,TRBV9,once,TRBJ2-3,CASSVVADPTDTQYF,TGTGCCAGCAGCGTAGTAGCGGACCCCACAGATACGCAGTATTTT
14,TRBD1,TRBV20-1,.,TRBJ2-3,CSVPDRGYTDTQYF,TGCAGTGTTCCGGACAGGGGTTACACAGATACGCAGTATTTT
13,TRBD2,TRBV20-1,once,TRBJ2-7,CSAVSGRSYEQYF,TGCAGTGCTGTTAGCGGGAGAAGTTACGAGCAGTACTTC
15,.,TRBV9,.,TRBJ1-2,CASSSGTSANYGYTF,TGTGCCAGCAGCTCCGGGACCTCGGCAAACTATGGCTACACCTTC
20,.,TRBV24-1,.,TRBJ1-5,CATSDSKAGTANRNNQPQHF,TGTGCCACCAGTGATTCTAAAGCCGGGACGGCCAACAGAAACAATCAGCCCCAGCATTTT
14,.,TRBV12-3/TRBV12-4,once,TRBJ1-1,CASHVGGLNTEAFF,TGTGCCAGCCACGTGGGCGGCTTGAACACTGAAGCTTTCTTT
14,.,TRBV20-1,.,TRBJ1-1,CSAPQGGRSTEAFF,TGCAGTGCTCCGCAGGGAGGGCGCAGCACTGAAGCTTTCTTT
14,.,TRBV28,.,TRBJ2-3,CASRVGFGTDTQYF,TGTGCCAGCAGAGTGGGATTCGGCACAGATACGCAGTATTTT
12,.,TRBV20-1,.,TRBJ1-1,CSARTVNTEAFF,TGCAGTGCTCGAACGGTGAACACTGAAGCTTTCTTT
13,TRBD2,TRBV28,.,TRBJ2-7,CASRAGGPSEQYF,TGTGCCAGCAGAGCGGGAGGGCCCTCTGAGCAGTACTTC
11,.,TRBV29-1,.,TRBJ1-1,CTTSGNTEAFF,TGCACCACCAGCGGGAACACTGAAGCTTTCTTT
15,TRBD2,TRBV5-4,.,TRBJ2-7,CASSRTSQGSDEQYF,TGTGCCAGCAGCCGGACTAGCCAGGGGTCGGACGAGCAGTACTTC
14,.,TRBV24-1,.,TRBJ2-1,CATSLGQGINEQFF,TGTGCCACCAGTTTAGGGCAGGGGATCAATGAGCAGTTCTTC
15,TRBD2,TRBV14,.,TRBJ2-2,CASSRLAVPTGELFF,TGTGCCAGCAGCCGACTAGCGGTACCCACCGGGGAGCTGTTTTTT
16,TRBD1,TRBV19,.,TRBJ2-1,CASSKSTGGSYNEQFF,TGTGCCAGTAGTAAGTCGACAGGGGGCTCCTACAATGAGCAGTTCTTC
15,.,TRBV27,.,TRBJ2-1,CATSVARASYNEQFF,TGTGCCACTTCGGTAGCGCGGGCTTCCTACAATGAGCAGTTCTTC
15,TRBD1,TRBV7-2,.,TRBJ1-2,CASSLAGQASYGYTF,TGTGCCAGCAGCTTAGCGGGACAGGCTTCCTATGGCTACACCTTC
18,TRBD2,TRBV7-2,.,TRBJ2-3,CASSPGLAGEGSTDTQYF,TGTGCCAGCAGCCCAGGACTAGCGGGAGAGGGAAGCACAGATACGCAGTATTTT
15,TRBD2,TRBV19,.,TRBJ2-5,CASKFSGGYQETQYF,TGTGCCAGTAAATTCTCGGGGGGGTACCAAGAGACCCAGTACTTC
14,.,TRBV7-2,.,TRBJ2-2,CASSSQQGVGELFF,TGTGCCAGCAGCAGTCAGCAAGGAGTGGGGGAGCTGTTTTTT
14,.,TRBV12-3/TRBV12-4,.,TRBJ1-4,CASSWGSNYEKLFF,TGTGCCAGCAGTTGGGGCAGTAATTATGAAAAACTGTTTTTT
13,.,TRBV27,.,TRBJ2-3,CASAGPNTDTQYF,TGTGCCAGTGCGGGGCCAAACACAGATACGCAGTATTTT
14,TRBD1,TRBV29-1,.,TRBJ2-1,CSVEEDRYYNEQFF,TGCAGCGTTGAGGAGGACAGGTACTACAATGAGCAGTTCTTC
14,.,TRBV15,.,TRBJ1-6,CATSRDHTQSPLHF,TGTGCCACCAGCAGAGACCATACTCAATCACCCCTCCACTTT
15,.,TRBV7-9,.,TRBJ1-6,CASSPLGDLNSPLHF,TGTGCCAGCAGCCCGCTAGGGGACCTTAATTCACCCCTCCACTTT
14,.,TRBV20-1,once,TRBJ2-2,CSARAGLNTGELFF,TGCAGTGCTAGGGCGGGACTTAACACCGGGGAGCTGTTTTTT
12,.,TRBV7-9,.,TRBJ2-1,CASSPWENEQFF,TGTGCCAGCAGCCCATGGGAAAATGAGCAGTTCTTC
15,.,TRBV15,.,TRBJ1-4,CATRAGISQWEKLFF,TGTGCCACCAGAGCAGGGATCTCCCAATGGGAAAAACTGTTTTTT
14,.,TRBV18,.,TRBJ2-7,CASSSRTGGDEQYF,TGTGCCAGCTCATCAAGGACCGGTGGGGACGAGCAGTACTTC
17,TRBD2,TRBV3-1,.,TRBJ2-3,CASSQGGLEVISDTQYF,TGTGCCAGCAGCCAAGGGGGACTAGAGGTAATCTCGGATACGCAGTATTTT
15,TRBD1,TRBV12-3/TRBV12-4,.,TRBJ2-1,CASSLDRAPSSGQFF,TGTGCCAGCAGCTTAGACAGGGCTCCTAGTAGTGGGCAGTTCTTC
14,.,TRBV28,.,TRBJ1-1,CASSLGVRNTEAFF,TGTGCCAGCAGTTTAGGCGTAAGGAACACTGAAGCTTTCTTT
15,TRBD1,TRBV24-1,.,TRBJ2-1,CATSDSGTAYNEQFF,TGTGCCACCAGTGACTCCGGGACAGCCTACAATGAGCAGTTCTTC
14,.,TRBV29-1,.,TRBJ2-5,CSVAGQGPQMSQYF,TGCAGCGTTGCGGGGCAGGGGCCCCAGATGTCCCAGTACTTC
12,.,TRBV4-2,.,TRBJ2-3,CASSQDQGTQYF,TGTGCCAGCAGCCAAGATCAGGGTACGCAGTATTTT
14,.,TRBV6-5,.,TRBJ1-6,CASSYGSSFSPLHF,TGTGCCAGCAGTTACGGATCCTCCTTTTCACCCCTCCACTTT
12,.,TRBV18,.,TRBJ1-5,CASSNGRWPQHF,TGTGCCAGCTCCAACGGGAGGTGGCCCCAGCATTTT
15,.,TRBV24-1,.,TRBJ1-1,CATSDLGSMNTEAFF,TGTGCCACCAGTGATTTGGGGAGCATGAACACTGAAGCTTTCTTT
17,.,TRBV14,.,TRBJ2-7,CASTSPGGQTSSYEQYF,TGTGCCAGCACCTCCCCCGGAGGGCAGACTAGCTCCTACGAGCAGTACTTC
14,TRBD1,TRBV20-1,.,TRBJ2-7,CSAGTGARSYEQYF,TGCAGTGCTGGGACAGGGGCGCGCTCCTACGAGCAGTACTTC
13,.,TRBV6-6,.,TRBJ2-4,CASSYGAANIQYF,TGTGCCAGCAGTTACGGGGCAGCTAACATTCAGTACTTC
16,.,TRBV5-6,.,TRBJ1-2,CASRTLIPRERYGYTF,TGTGCCAGCAGAACTCTAATACCCAGGGAAAGGTATGGCTACACCTTC
10,.,TRBV12-3/TRBV12-4,.,TRBJ2-5,CASGIRTQYF,TGTGCCAGCGGGATAAGGACCCAGTACTTC
15,TRBD2,TRBV5-4,.,TRBJ2-4,CASSFWEGSKNIQYF,TGTGCCAGCAGCTTTTGGGAGGGCTCCAAAAACATTCAGTACTTC
15,.,TRBV5-1,.,TRBJ2-7,CASSVGDNLGYEQYF,TGCGCCAGCAGCGTAGGAGACAACCTGGGGTACGAGCAGTACTTC
12,.,TRBV5-1,.,TRBJ2-3,CASSVFADTQYF,TGCGCCAGCAGCGTTTTTGCAGATACGCAGTATTTT